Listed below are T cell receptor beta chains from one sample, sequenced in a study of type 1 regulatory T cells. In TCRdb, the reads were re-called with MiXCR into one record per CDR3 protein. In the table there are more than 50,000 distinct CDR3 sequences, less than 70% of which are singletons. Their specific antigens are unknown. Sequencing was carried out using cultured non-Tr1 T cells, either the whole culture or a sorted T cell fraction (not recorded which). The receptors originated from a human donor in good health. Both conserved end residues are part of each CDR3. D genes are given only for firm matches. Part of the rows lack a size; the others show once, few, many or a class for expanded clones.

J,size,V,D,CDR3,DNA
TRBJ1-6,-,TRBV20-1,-,CSARLGGSYNSPLHF,TGCAGTGCTAGACTTGGGGGCTCCTATAATTCACCCCTCCACTTT
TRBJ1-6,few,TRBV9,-,CASSAEAGRPSPLHF,TGTGCCAGCAGCGCCGAAGCGGGTAGACCTTCACCCCTCCACTTT
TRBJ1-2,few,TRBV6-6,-,CASSPGVTYGYTF,TGTGCCAGCAGTCCGGGGGTGACCTATGGCTACACCTTC
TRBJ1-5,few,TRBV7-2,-,CASSLVQGQPQHF,TGTGCCAGCAGCTTAGTACAGGGTCAGCCCCAGCATTTT
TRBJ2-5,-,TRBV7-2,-,CASSQNKQGGTQYF,TGTGCCAGCAGCCAAAACAAACAGGGTGGGACCCAGTACTTC
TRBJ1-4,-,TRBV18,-,CASSPPADLNEKLFF,TGTGCCAGCTCACCACCGGCGGATCTTAATGAAAAACTGTTTTTT
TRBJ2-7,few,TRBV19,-,CASSAPGQSYEQYF,TGTGCCAGTAGCGCCCCGGGACAAAGTTACGAGCAGTACTTC
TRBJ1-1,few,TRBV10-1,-,CASSESGVMGATNTEAFF,TGCGCCAGCAGTGAGTCTGGGGTAATGGGCGCCACGAACACTGAAGCTTTCTTT
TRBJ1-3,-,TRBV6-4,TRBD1,CASSGQGAGNTIYF,TGTGCCAGCAGTGGACAGGGGGCTGGAAACACCATATATTTT
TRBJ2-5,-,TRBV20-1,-,CSARADPRKTQYF,TGCAGTGCTAGAGCGGACCCTCGGAAGACCCAGTACTTC
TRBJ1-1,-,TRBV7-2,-,CASGFPNTEAFF,TGTGCCAGCGGGTTCCCCAACACTGAAGCTTTCTTT
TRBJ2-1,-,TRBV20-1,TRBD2,CSARSREGYNEQFF,TGCAGTGCTAGATCACGGGAGGGGTACAATGAGCAGTTCTTC
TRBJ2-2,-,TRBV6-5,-,CASSYPPGTGELFF,TGTGCCAGCAGTTACCCGCCGGGGACCGGGGAGCTGTTTTTT
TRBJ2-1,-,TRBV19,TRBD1,CASSIVIGTAHNEQFF,TGTGCCAGTAGTATAGTCATCGGGACAGCCCACAATGAGCAGTTCTTC
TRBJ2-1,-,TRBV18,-,CASSPAEYKNDEQFF,TGTGCCAGCTCACCAGCGGAATATAAAAACGATGAGCAGTTCTTC
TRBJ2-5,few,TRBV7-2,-,CASSLWDQETQYF,TGTGCCAGCAGCTTATGGGACCAAGAGACCCAGTACTTC
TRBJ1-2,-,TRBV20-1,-,CSARDPTAGPNYGYTF,TGCAGTGCTAGAGATCCCACCGCCGGCCCTAACTATGGCTACACCTTC
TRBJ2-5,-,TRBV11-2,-,CASSRGLANQETQYF,TGTGCCAGCAGCCGAGGGCTAGCGAATCAAGAGACCCAGTACTTC
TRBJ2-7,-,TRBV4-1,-,CASSQESAKPYEQYF,TGCGCCAGCAGCCAAGAATCGGCAAAGCCCTACGAGCAGTACTTC
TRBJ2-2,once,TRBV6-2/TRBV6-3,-,CASSEGSTGELFF,TGTGCCAGCAGTGAGGGCAGCACCGGGGAGCTGTTTTTT
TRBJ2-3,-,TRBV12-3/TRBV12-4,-,CASRPHASTDTQYF,TGTGCCAGCAGGCCGCACGCGAGCACAGATACGCAGTATTTT
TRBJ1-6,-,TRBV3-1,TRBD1,CASSVGQGGSPLHF,TGTGCCAGCAGCGTCGGACAGGGCGGTTCACCCCTCCACTTT
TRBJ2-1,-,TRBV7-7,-,CASSLGLLNEQFF,TGTGCCAGCAGCCTTGGGCTCCTCAATGAGCAGTTCTTC
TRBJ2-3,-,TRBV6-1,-,CASSEHRTTASTDTQYF,TGTGCCAGCAGTGAACATCGGACGACAGCTAGCACAGATACGCAGTATTTT
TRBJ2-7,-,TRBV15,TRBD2,CATSRVGTSGRYEQYF,TGTGCCACCAGCAGAGTCGGGACTAGCGGGAGATACGAGCAGTACTTC
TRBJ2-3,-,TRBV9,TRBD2,CASSVLAGEGISDTQYF,TGTGCCAGCAGCGTTTTAGCGGGAGAGGGTATTTCAGATACGCAGTATTTT
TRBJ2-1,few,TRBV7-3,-,CASSSGHRSYNEQFF,TGTGCCAGCAGCTCGGGACATAGATCCTACAATGAGCAGTTCTTC
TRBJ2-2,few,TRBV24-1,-,CATSAPGELFF,TGTGCCACCAGTGCCCCGGGGGAGCTGTTTTTT
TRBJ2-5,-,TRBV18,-,CASSPFGDQETQYF,TGTGCCAGCTCACCATTTGGGGACCAAGAGACCCAGTACTTC
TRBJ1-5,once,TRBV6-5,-,CASRGLGANQPQHF,TGTGCCAGCAGGGGCCTCGGGGCGAATCAGCCCCAGCATTTT
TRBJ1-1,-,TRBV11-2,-,CASSLERVTEAFF,TGTGCCAGCAGCTTAGAGAGGGTCACTGAAGCTTTCTTT
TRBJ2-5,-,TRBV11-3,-,CASSLGVVTPETQYF,TGTGCCAGCAGCTTAGGGGTCGTAACTCCAGAGACCCAGTACTTC
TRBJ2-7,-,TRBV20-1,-,CSARAPLGRARYEQYF,TGCAGTGCTAGGGCACCTTTGGGGCGGGCCCGCTACGAGCAGTACTTC
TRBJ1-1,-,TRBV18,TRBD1,CASSFSTGMNTEAFF,TGTGCCAGCTCATTCTCGACAGGGATGAACACTGAAGCTTTCTTT
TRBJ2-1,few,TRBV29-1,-,CSVGRALVGSDNEQFF,TGCAGCGTTGGGCGGGCTTTGGTGGGCTCGGACAATGAGCAGTTCTTC
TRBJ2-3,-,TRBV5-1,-,CASSSRDPLTDTQYF,TGCGCCAGCAGCTCCCGGGATCCACTCACAGATACGCAGTATTTT
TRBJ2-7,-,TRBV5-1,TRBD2,CASSLAGAVDEQYF,TGCGCCAGCAGCTTAGCGGGAGCCGTGGACGAGCAGTACTTC
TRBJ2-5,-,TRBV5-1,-,CASRLEETQYF,TGCGCCAGTAGGTTGGAGGAGACCCAGTACTTC
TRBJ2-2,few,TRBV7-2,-,CASSLDRVAGELFF,TGTGCCAGCAGCTTAGACAGGGTGGCCGGGGAGCTGTTTTTT
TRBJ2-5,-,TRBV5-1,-,CASSLVGGGVQETQYF,TGCGCCAGCAGCTTGGTGGGGGGAGGCGTTCAAGAGACCCAGTACTTC
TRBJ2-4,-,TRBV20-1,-,CSAGHWESSPKNIQYF,TGCAGTGCGGGGCACTGGGAGTCGTCTCCCAAAAACATTCAGTACTTC
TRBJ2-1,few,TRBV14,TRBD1,CASSQDIGGDEQFF,TGTGCCAGCAGCCAAGATATAGGGGGCGATGAGCAGTTCTTC
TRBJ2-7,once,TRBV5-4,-,CASRLGNEQYF,TGTGCCAGCCGTTTAGGAAACGAGCAGTACTTC
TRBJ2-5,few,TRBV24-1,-,CATSVQGPVETQYF,TGTGCCACCAGTGTGCAGGGTCCGGTGGAGACCCAGTACTTC
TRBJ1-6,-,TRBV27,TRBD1,CASSLRTGVNSPLHF,TGTGCCAGCAGTCTCCGGACAGGGGTTAATTCACCCCTCCACTTT
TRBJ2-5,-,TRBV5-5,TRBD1,CASRYGTGTLGGETQYF,TGTGCCAGCAGATACGGGACAGGGACCCTCGGAGGCGAGACCCAGTACTTC
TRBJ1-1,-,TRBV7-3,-,CASSLIGPGEAFF,TGTGCCAGCAGCTTAATTGGTCCAGGGGAAGCTTTCTTT
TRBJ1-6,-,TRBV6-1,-,CASSRRNSPLHF,TGTGCCAGTTCCAGGAGAAATTCACCCCTCCACTTT
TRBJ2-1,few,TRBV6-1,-,CASTGQIYNEQFF,TGTGCCAGCACTGGACAGATCTACAATGAGCAGTTCTTC